This T cell receptor beta chain came from a study of blood T cell repertoires in COVID-19. Germline CDR1 SGDLS, CDR2 YYNGEE. The CDR3 extends over 16 amino acids. V was clipped by 3 bases and J by 1 base; unmatched bases: 7. Some clones are missing from TCRdb's copy, which holds only in-frame ones; the method was immunoSEQ multiplex PCR. This sample has more than 150,000 clones, with roughly 85% found just once. The sequence was obtained from a man in his fifties or sixties with acute or convalescent COVID-19. The V and J genes are TRBV9 and TRBJ2-5, with 9 bases fitting TRBD1. Sequencing was carried out using peripheral blood. CDR3 nucleotides: TGTGCCAGCAGCGCTGGGACAGGGAAGGGCCAAGAGACCCAGTACTTC. This gives the protein CASSAGTGKGQETQYF.